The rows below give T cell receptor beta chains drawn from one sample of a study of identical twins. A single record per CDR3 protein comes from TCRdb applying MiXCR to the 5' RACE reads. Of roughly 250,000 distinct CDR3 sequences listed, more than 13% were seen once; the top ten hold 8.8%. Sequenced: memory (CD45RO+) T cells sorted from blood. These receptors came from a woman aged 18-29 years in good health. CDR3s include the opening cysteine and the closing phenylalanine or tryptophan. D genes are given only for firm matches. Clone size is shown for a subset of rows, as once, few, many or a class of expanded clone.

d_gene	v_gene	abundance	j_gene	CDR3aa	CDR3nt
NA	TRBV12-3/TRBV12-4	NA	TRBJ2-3	CASSHEWGDTQYF	TGTGCCAGCAGTCATGAGTGGGGGGATACGCAGTATTTT
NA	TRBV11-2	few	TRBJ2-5	CASSQNQRFQETQYF	TGTGCCAGCAGCCAGAATCAAAGATTCCAAGAGACCCAGTACTTC
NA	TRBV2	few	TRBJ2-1	CASSVTGYWYNEQFF	TGTGCCAGCAGTGTAACAGGGTATTGGTACAATGAGCAGTTCTTC
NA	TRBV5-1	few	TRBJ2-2	CASSLGTGGELFF	TGCGCCAGCAGCTTGGGAACGGGCGGGGAGCTGTTTTTT
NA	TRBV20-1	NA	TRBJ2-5	CSARVGQGTKTQYF	TGCAGTGCTAGGGTTGGGCAGGGGACGAAGACCCAGTACTTC
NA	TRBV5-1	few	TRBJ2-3	CASSMGVGEDTQYF	TGCGCCAGCAGCATGGGGGTCGGGGAAGATACGCAGTATTTT
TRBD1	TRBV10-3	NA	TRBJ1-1	CAIRGTDMNTEAFF	TGTGCCATCAGGGGGACAGACATGAACACTGAAGCTTTCTTT
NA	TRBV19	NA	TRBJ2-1	CASRSRNEQFF	TGTGCCTCTCGATCTCGGAATGAGCAGTTCTTC
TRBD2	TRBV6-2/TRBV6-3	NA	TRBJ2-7	CASAISGRGRRSYEQYF	TGTGCCAGCGCAATTTCCGGGAGGGGCCGAAGGTCTTACGAGCAGTACTTC
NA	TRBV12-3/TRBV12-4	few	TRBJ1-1	CASSFGGGVAEAFF	TGTGCCAGCAGTTTTGGGGGCGGCGTGGCTGAAGCTTTCTTT
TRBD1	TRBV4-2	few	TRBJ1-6	CASSQEDRGASPLHF	TGTGCCAGCAGCCAAGAGGACAGGGGAGCTTCACCCCTCCACTTT
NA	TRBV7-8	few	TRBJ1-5	CASSGRGSNQPQHF	TGTGCCAGCAGCGGGAGGGGTAGCAATCAGCCCCAGCATTTT
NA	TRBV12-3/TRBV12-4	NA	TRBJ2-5	CASSRFYETQYF	TGTGCCAGCAGCAGGTTCTATGAGACCCAGTACTTC
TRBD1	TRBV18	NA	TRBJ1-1	CASSTIPTGTEAFF	TGTGCCAGCTCAACAATTCCGACAGGGACTGAAGCTTTCTTT
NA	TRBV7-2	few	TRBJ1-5	CASSLVRGGAEGDQPQHF	TGTGCCAGCAGCTTAGTGCGAGGGGGTGCCGAGGGAGATCAGCCCCAGCATTTT